The 17 T cell receptor beta chains listed next were all sequenced from one sample in a study of beta chain features in type 1 diabetes. The isolated RNA, all of it, was reverse transcribed, so expressed TCRB transcripts were what got sequenced. Data came from immunoSEQ multiplex PCR; TCRdb stores just in-frame clones and leaves some out. Of 300,000 or so clones listed, around 8% are singletons. Sequencing input: central memory CD4+ T cells from blood. These receptors all come from a woman between 18 and 29 years old in good health.

The chain links TRBV6-1 to TRBJ1-2, with 9 bases that match TRBD1. The CDR3 is 15 amino acids. The germline V gene encodes CDR1 MNHNS and CDR2 SASEGT. V was clipped by 3 bases and J by 5 bases; unmatched bases: 7. CDR3 protein: CASSDTGTGIYGYTF. DNA for the CDR3: TGTGCCAGCAGTGATACCGGGACAGGGATATATGGCTACACCTTC.

The genes are TRBV9 and TRBJ2-1; perhaps TRBD1 as D (6 bases). Trimming pared 7 bases from V and 0 bases from J, leaving 14 bases between. The CDR3 has 15 residues. Germline V gene lookup returns CDR1 SGDLS and CDR2 YYNGEE. CDR3: CASGYTGSSYNEQFF. The CDR3 bases are TGTGCCAGCGGTTACACAGGGAGCTCCTACAATGAGCAGTTCTTC.

The chain couples TRBV21-1 to TRBJ2-2; TRBD2, as called in the table, went unchecked against the DNA. TRBV21-1 is classified as a pseudogene. The length of the CDR3 is 18 residues. The CDR3 coding sequence is TGTGCCAGCAGCAAACTGGGACTAGAACACGCGAACACCGGGGAGCTGTTTTTT. It specifies CASSKLGLEHANTGELFF.

This clone was seen a handful of times. The DNA for the CDR3 is TGTGCCAGCAGCCCAAAGACAGGGCCGAACACCGGGGAGCTGTTTTTT. Protein sequence: CASSPKTGPNTGELFF. The chain carries TRBV14 and TRBJ2-2; 7 bases match TRBD1. The V and J ends lost 4 bases and 0 bases, in that order; junction bases with no gene match: 5. Germline loops: CDR1 SGHDN, CDR2 FVKESK. There are 16 residues in the CDR3.

This clone has more than one count but fewer than ten. The chain uses TRBV7-8 and TRBJ2-5; 8 bases fit TRBD2. This CDR3 is built from 13 residues. Unmatched junction bases numbered 0, after V lost 1 base and J lost 5 bases. Germline CDR1 and CDR2: SGHVS and FQNEAQ. CDR3: CASSLGLAETQYF. The CDR3 DNA is TGTGCCAGCAGCTTAGGACTAGCGGAGACCCAGTACTTC.

In its sample, this clone was seen a few times. V and J are TRBV6-6 and TRBJ2-7; weak D call: TRBD2 (6 bases). The CDR3 runs to 12 residues. The germline gives CDR1 MNHNY, CDR2 SVGAGI (reference sequence). Trimming took off 7 bases at V and 6 bases at J, with 13 bases between the two ends. CDR3 DNA: TGTGCCAGCATGAGTGGGGGGTCCGAGCAGTACTTC. As protein: CASMSGGSEQYF.

This clone was detected only a few times. This chain uses TRBV27 with TRBJ1-1; D gene ambiguous. Germline CDR1 is MNHEY and CDR2 is SMNVEV (reference sequence). This CDR3 has 14 amino acids. Between the trimmed V and J ends, which lost 0 bases and 5 bases, there was a span of 10 bases. CDR3 sequence reads: CASSLSRSSTEAFF. The CDR3 DNA reads as TGTGCCAGCAGTTTATCCAGATCGAGTACTGAAGCTTTCTTT.

The chain carries TRBV20-1 and TRBJ2-5; maybe TRBD2 (6 bases). Germline V gene lookup returns CDR1 DFQATT and CDR2 SNEGSKA (reference sequence). The V end lost 7 bases, the J end lost 3 bases, and 9 bases lay between the germline ends. The CDR3 has 11 amino acids. CDR3 region: CSGRGKETQYF. The CDR3 coding sequence is TGCAGTGGCCGGGGGAAAGAGACCCAGTACTTC.

This rearrangement joins TRBV6-7 to TRBJ1-1, with D perhaps TRBD1 (6 bases). TRBV6-7 is an ORF; its function is uncertain. Deletions cut 2 bases from V and 5 bases from J, with 12 bases between. The CDR3 totals 14 residues. CDR3 sequence: CASSYPEGGTEAFF. Written as DNA, the CDR3 is TGTGCCAGCAGTTACCCGGAAGGGGGTACTGAAGCTTTCTTT.

This chain connects TRBV4-3 to TRBJ1-3; D uncertain. CDR1 LGHNA and CDR2 YSLEER come from the germline V gene. V was shortened by 0 bases and J by 0 bases, with 6 bases between the two germline ends. CDR3 length: 15 amino acids. CDR3 nucleotide sequence: TGCGCCAGCAGCCAAGACATCTCCTCTGGAAACACCATATATTTT. Translated, it gives CASSQDISSGNTIYF.

V is TRBV6-5 and J is TRBJ2-7; 11 bases are a match to TRBD1. From germline, CDR1 is MNHEY and CDR2 SVGAGI. The junction had 9 bases not matched to a gene; V was cut back by 5 bases and J by 9 bases. The CDR3 covers 14 residues. The CDR3 DNA sequence: TGTGCCAGCAGTCGAGGGACAGGGGGTTCGGGGCAGTACTTC. Translating it yields CASSRGTGGSGQYF.

V is TRBV28 and J is TRBJ2-4; TRBD2 might be the D (5 bases). Germline V gene sequence: CDR1 MDHEN, CDR2 SYDVKM. Trimming pared 2 bases from V and 1 base from J, leaving 12 bases between. The length of the CDR3 is 16 residues. The chain's CDR3 is CASSLTAPGAKNIQYF. CDR3 DNA: TGTGCCAGCAGTTTAACAGCCCCGGGGGCCAAAAACATTCAGTACTTC.

This rearrangement joins TRBV5-1 to TRBJ2-3; D unresolved. Deletions cut 4 bases from V and 6 bases from J, with 15 bases between. The length of the CDR3 is 14 residues. Germline CDR1 and CDR2: SGHRS and YFSETQ. The CDR3 DNA sequence: TGCGCCAGCAGCCTGGGTCGAGCTAAGGATACGCAGTATTTT. Amino acid sequence: CASSLGRAKDTQYF.

This clone was counted many times. V gene TRBV2 combines with J gene TRBJ2-5; D ambiguous. Trimming left V 8 bases short and J 1 base short, with 11 bases between. The CDR3 length is 13 residues. Germline assignment: CDR1 SNHLY and CDR2 FYNNEI. CDR3 nucleotide sequence: TGTGCCAGCCGACAAGACATCCAAGAGACCCAGTACTTC. It translates to CASRQDIQETQYF.

This clone turned up a few times. The chain carries TRBV7-8 and TRBJ2-7; 11 nucleotides line up with TRBD1. This CDR3 is built from 15 residues. The V and J ends lost 8 bases and 3 bases, in that order; junction bases with no gene match: 9. In germline, CDR1 is SGHVS, CDR2 FQNEAQ. The CDR3 region has the DNA TGTGCCAGCGGCCGAACCGGGACAGGGGGCTACGAGCAGTACTTC. Its protein is CASGRTGTGGYEQYF.

V gene TRBV27 combines with J gene TRBJ2-1, with 9 bases that match TRBD2. Germline assignment: CDR1 MNHEY and CDR2 SMNVEV (reference sequence). V shed 5 bases, J shed 4 bases, and the junction held 21 bases outside the gene matches. This CDR3 has 20 amino acids. DNA for the CDR3: TGTGCCAGCAGTCCTCTTGGGCTAGCGGGATTGATTAGCCTTTACAATGAGCAGTTCTTC. Its protein product is CASSPLGLAGLISLYNEQFF.

This clone was observed a handful of times. The chain carries TRBV4-1 and TRBJ1-4; D is ambiguous. V lost 2 bases to trimming and J lost 0 bases, with 10 bases between them. This CDR3 has 16 residues. Looked up from germline, CDR1 is MGHRA and CDR2 is YSYEKL. The CDR3 sequence is CASSQFNSATNEKLFF. The CDR3 region has the DNA TGCGCCAGCAGCCAATTCAACAGTGCAACTAATGAAAAACTGTTTTTT.